These T cell receptor beta chains were read from a single sample in a study of vaccination and CD4 T cells after COVID-19. TCRdb reprocessed the PCR reads via MiXCR and lists one record per CDR3 protein. The sample has 20,000 to 25,000 distinct CDR3 sequences, 40% to 45% seen once; the top ten hold roughly an eighth. These TCRs are of unknown antigen specificity. What was sequenced was CD4+ T cells from blood, cultured in vitro. These receptor sequences come from a human donor who had recovered from COVID-19. Each CDR3 is given without its conserved first and last residue.

V gene: TRBV10-1
CDR3 protein: ASSESRGQNGELF

V gene: TRBV7-9
CDR3 protein: ASSLGEGNEQF

V gene: TRBV6-1
CDR3 protein: ASSPRRGARTEAF

V gene: TRBV20-1
CDR3 protein: SARTGSSGNTIY

V gene: TRBV12-3/TRBV12-4
CDR3 protein: ASSLNLNTEAF

V gene: TRBV2
CDR3 protein: ASSEAARNNSPLH

V gene: TRBV28
CDR3 protein: ASNQIAGTSYNEQF

V gene: TRBV7-8
CDR3 protein: ASSLRDRDYNSPLH

V gene: TRBV28
CDR3 protein: ASLVSRGISPLH

V gene: TRBV5-4
CDR3 protein: ASSLTRGGGSGETQY

V gene: TRBV10-1
CDR3 protein: ASSDPTSGGTQY

V gene: TRBV6-1
CDR3 protein: ASSPRDSGNTIY

V gene: TRBV6-5
CDR3 protein: ASSYSGQQTYEQY

V gene: TRBV20-1
CDR3 protein: SASYRGDTQY

V gene: TRBV10-3
CDR3 protein: AIRGRLAGGDTQY

V gene: TRBV5-4
CDR3 protein: ASSSGARVGTEAF

V gene: TRBV19
CDR3 protein: ASSPGQGTGDEKLF

V gene: TRBV7-9
CDR3 protein: ASSFGLAGGGETQY

V gene: TRBV6-1
CDR3 protein: ASSEGQVWSGETQY

V gene: TRBV4-3
CDR3 protein: ASSQDASPSPYEQY

V gene: TRBV2
CDR3 protein: ASSLIPTGPNEQY

V gene: TRBV7-8
CDR3 protein: ASSLRRGPYSNQPQH

V gene: TRBV18
CDR3 protein: ASTQRENTGELF

V gene: TRBV6-2/TRBV6-3
CDR3 protein: ASSYSISTPTSGRRGDEQF

V gene: TRBV4-3
CDR3 protein: ASSQLLQINNSPLH

V gene: TRBV4-3
CDR3 protein: ASSQALDGLYEQY

V gene: TRBV28
CDR3 protein: ASTLGLAGGADTQY

V gene: TRBV25-1
CDR3 protein: ASSDEGQGQETQY

V gene: TRBV7-9
CDR3 protein: ASSPRGLARTDTQY